The T cell receptor (beta chain) described here comes from a study of a mutant IDH1 vaccine in newly diagnosed glioma. Study as a whole: Prior therapy was radiotherapy, temozolomide, or both; most received both.

This CDR3 spans 16 amino acids. Trimming removed 0 bases from V and 6 bases from J; junction bases left unmatched: 10. The germline V gene has CDR1 MNHEY and CDR2 SVGAGI. Time point noted: week 11, during vaccination. All doses held 300 ug of mutant IDH1 20-mer peptide, with topical imiquimod. Clones were read by immunoSEQ multiplex PCR, and TCRdb kept only the in-frame ones, dropping some. There are around 20,000 clones in the sample; about nine tenths occur only once, and roughly 5% lies in the top ten. Comment on this clone: Its antigen is unidentified.

This clonotype originated in a woman between 40 and 55 years old with glioma. This sample comprised PBMCs, obtained from a glioma patient whose treatment included an IDH1 peptide vaccine. The chain couples TRBV6-5 to TRBJ1-2; 7 bases match TRBD1. The CDR3 region is CASSYSPDRRNDGYTF. CDR3 bases: TGTGCCAGCAGTTACTCGCCGGACAGGCGGAACGATGGCTACACCTTC.